Following are 15 T cell receptor beta chains from one sample sequenced in a study of Ad26.COV2.S vaccination and SARS-CoV-2 variants. The treatment: around 19 received Ad26.COV2.S at low or high dose, single or two shots; 5 received placebo; per-sample allocation not given. Day 63 following the first vaccine or placebo injection was when the samples were taken. Measured with immunoSEQ multiplex PCR; TCRdb has only the in-frame clones, and not every one. The top ten hold approximately 4% of the sample, which has about 420,000 clones, roughly 88% seen once. The specimen was peripheral blood, collected in a trial of Ad26.COV2.S vaccine versus placebo. These receptors were collected from a person between 18 and 60 years old who received the Ad26.COV2.S COVID-19 vaccine or a placebo.

The chain recombines TRBV5-8 with TRBJ2-7; D uncertain. Germline V gives CDR1 SGHTS, CDR2 YDEGEE. CDR3 length equals 13 residues. Trimming left V 2 bases short and J 1 base short, with 7 bases between. CDR3 region: CASSLYQSYEQYF. The CDR3 DNA reads TGTGCCAGCAGCTTATATCAGTCCTACGAGCAGTACTTC.

J is TRBJ2-1 and V is TRBV7-8; maybe TRBD2 (6 bases). This CDR3 region has 18 residues. Per the germline V gene, CDR1 is SGHVS and CDR2 is FQNEAQ. V was trimmed by 1 base and J by 0 bases, leaving 16 bases between them. The CDR3 sequence: CASSLERRGRTSYNEQFF. The CDR3 region has the DNA TGTGCCAGCAGCTTAGAGAGGAGGGGTAGGACCTCCTACAATGAGCAGTTCTTC.

The chain combines TRBV6-5 with TRBJ1-6; a weak D match, TRBD1 (6 bases). The V gene lost 4 bases and the J gene lost 6 bases, with 10 bases spanning the gap. The CDR3 is 14 amino acids. The germline V gene encodes CDR1 MNHEY and CDR2 SVGAGI. The CDR3 spells CASSFRGGNSPLHF. For the CDR3, the DNA is TGTGCCAGCAGTTTCAGGGGTGGTAATTCACCCCTCCACTTT.

The CDR3 region has the DNA TGTGCCAGCAGCCTCGGTTGGACAGGAGACACTGAAGCTTTCTTT. Encoded protein: CASSLGWTGDTEAFF. The chain uses TRBV3-1 (or the pseudogene TRBV3-2) and TRBJ1-1, with TRBD1 matching over 7 bases. The trim removed 4 bases at V and 3 bases at J, leaving 8 bases unmatched. There are 15 residues in the CDR3. In germline, CDR1 is LGHDT, CDR2 YNNKEL (reference sequence).

V and J are TRBV18 and TRBJ1-5; 7 nucleotides line up with TRBD1. Germline V gene sequence: CDR1 KGHSH, CDR2 LQKENI. The J segment lost 1 base and the V segment lost 4 bases, leaving 13 bases of the junction unmatched. This CDR3 is built from 18 residues. This chain's CDR3 is CASSLGTETPLSNQPQHF. The CDR3 bases are TGTGCCAGCTCACTGGGGACAGAAACTCCATTAAGCAATCAGCCCCAGCATTTT.

The CDR3 loop reads CASSQEVSAEGKLFF. The CDR3 coding sequence is TGCGCCAGCAGCCAAGAGGTTTCGGCGGAGGGAAAACTGTTTTTT. The V call is TRBV4-1, the J call TRBJ1-4; D remains unclear. The CDR3 is 15 amino acids. The germline gives CDR1 MGHRA, CDR2 YSYEKL. The V gene lost 0 bases and the J gene lost 10 bases, with 15 bases spanning the gap.

The chain recombines TRBV27 with TRBJ1-1; D is unclear. With 5 bases removed from V and 10 bases from J, the gap between germline ends came to 8 bases. This CDR3 is 10 amino acids long. The germline V gene encodes CDR1 MNHEY and CDR2 SMNVEV (reference sequence). DNA for the CDR3: TGTGCCAGCAGTCCTCGTGGAGCTTTCTTT. Translated: CASSPRGAFF.

This chain links TRBV4-1 with TRBJ2-2, with TRBD1 as a possible D gene (5 bases). The CDR3 consists of 16 residues. Germline V gene lookup returns CDR1 MGHRA and CDR2 YSYEKL. Trimming removed 2 bases from V and 5 bases from J, with 15 bases in between. CDR3 sequence reads: CASSQLTDLWTGELFF. The CDR3 bases are TGCGCCAGCAGCCAACTGACAGATCTTTGGACCGGGGAGCTGTTTTTT.

Only one count was recorded for this clone. J is TRBJ2-6 and V is TRBV28; D possibly corresponds to TRBD1 (5 bases). Trimming removed 7 bases from V and 3 bases from J, with 16 bases in between. Germline lookup yields CDR1 MDHEN and CDR2 SYDVKM. The CDR3 has 16 amino acids. CDR3 protein: CASNGRDIGGANVLTF. CDR3 DNA: TGTGCCAGCAATGGCAGGGATATTGGTGGGGCCAACGTCCTGACTTTC.

The genes are TRBV6-2 or TRBV6-3 and TRBJ2-5, with no clear D. V shed 0 bases and J shed 4 bases, with 15 bases lying between them. Germline V gene data show CDR1 as MNHEY and CDR2 as SVGEGT. The CDR3 runs 16 residues. The CDR3 DNA sequence: TGTGCCAGCAGTTACTCTGCCGACATACCTTTAGAGACCCAGTACTTC. Residues: CASSYSADIPLETQYF.

The J gene is TRBJ2-7, the V gene TRBV28; unclear D gene. CDR3 length: 11 amino acids. Germline V gene lookup returns CDR1 MDHEN and CDR2 SYDVKM. Trimming took 7 bases from V and 4 from J, leaving 8 bases between them. CDR3 coding DNA: TGTGCCAGCAAGTTGCAATACGAGCAGTACTTC. Residues: CASKLQYEQYF.

The rearrangement joins TRBV2 to TRBJ1-6; the D is unclear. V lost 0 bases and J lost 4, with 13 bases in between. Per germline, CDR1 SNHLY and CDR2 FYNNEI. This CDR3 comprises 17 residues. Here the CDR3 DNA reads TGTGCCAGCAGTGAAGCCTCCCCCGGCCATTATAATTCACCCCTCCACTTT. Translation: CASSEASPGHYNSPLHF.

The sample holds a few counts of this clone. The J gene is TRBJ2-2, the V gene TRBV6-1, with 8 bases that match TRBD1. The trim removed 7 bases at V and 5 bases at J, leaving 15 bases unmatched. The CDR3 is made up of 17 amino acids. The germline CDR1 and CDR2 sequences are MNHNS and SASEGT. CDR3 nucleotides: TGTGCCAGCATTGACTGGGGGAGACAGGGGATGACCGGGGAGCTGTTTTTT. Its translation is CASIDWGRQGMTGELFF.

This clone was seen more than once but under ten times. The gene calls are TRBV9 and TRBJ2-7; weak D call: TRBD2 (6 bases). There are 15 residues in the CDR3. The V gene's germline CDR1 is SGDLS and CDR2 YYNGEE. V lost 0 bases and J 6 bases, leaving 16 bases between the germline ends. This CDR3 is CASSVDQGGLSEQYF. The CDR3 nucleotides read TGTGCCAGCAGCGTAGATCAGGGAGGTTTGAGCGAGCAGTACTTC.

J is TRBJ2-7 and V is TRBV7-3; a weak D match, TRBD2 (6 bases). Trimming removed 1 base from V and 2 bases from J, with 12 bases in between. Germline V gene sequence: CDR1 SGHTA, CDR2 FQGTGA. The CDR3 consists of 15 residues. In nucleotides, the CDR3 is TGTGCCAGCAGCTTAAAAGGCGGGGCGCCCTACGAGCAGTACTTC. Translating gives CASSLKGGAPYEQYF.